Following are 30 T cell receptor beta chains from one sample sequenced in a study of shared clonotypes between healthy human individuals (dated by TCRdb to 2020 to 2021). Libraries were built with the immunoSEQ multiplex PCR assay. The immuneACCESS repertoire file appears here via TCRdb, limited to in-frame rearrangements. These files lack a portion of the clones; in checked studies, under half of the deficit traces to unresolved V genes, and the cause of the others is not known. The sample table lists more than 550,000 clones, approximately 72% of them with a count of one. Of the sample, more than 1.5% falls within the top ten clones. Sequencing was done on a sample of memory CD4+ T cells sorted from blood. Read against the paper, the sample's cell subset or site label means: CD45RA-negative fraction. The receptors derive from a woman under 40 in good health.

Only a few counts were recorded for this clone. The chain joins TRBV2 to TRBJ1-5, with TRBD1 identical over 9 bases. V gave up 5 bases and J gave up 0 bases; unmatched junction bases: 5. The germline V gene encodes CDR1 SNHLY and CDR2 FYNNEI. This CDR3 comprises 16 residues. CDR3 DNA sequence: TGTGCCAGCAGTAGGGGACAGGGCCATAGCAATCAGCCCCAGCATTTT. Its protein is CASSRGQGHSNQPQHF.

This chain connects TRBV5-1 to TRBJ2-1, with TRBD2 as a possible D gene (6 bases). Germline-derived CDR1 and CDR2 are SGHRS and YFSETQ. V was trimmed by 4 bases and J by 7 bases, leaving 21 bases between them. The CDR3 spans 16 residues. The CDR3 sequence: CASSGAGSRSTNEQFF. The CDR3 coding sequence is TGCGCCAGCAGCGGGGCCGGGAGTAGGTCGACGAATGAGCAGTTCTTC.

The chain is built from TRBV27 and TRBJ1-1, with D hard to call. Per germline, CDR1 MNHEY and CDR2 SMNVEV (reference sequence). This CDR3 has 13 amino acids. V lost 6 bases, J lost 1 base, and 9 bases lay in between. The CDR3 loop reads CASSRPGNTEAFF. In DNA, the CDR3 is TGTGCCAGCAGCCGGCCGGGGAACACTGAAGCTTTCTTT.

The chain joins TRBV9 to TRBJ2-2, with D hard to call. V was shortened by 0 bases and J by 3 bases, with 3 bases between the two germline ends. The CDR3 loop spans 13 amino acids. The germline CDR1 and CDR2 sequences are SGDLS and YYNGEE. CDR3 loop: CASSVVDTGELFF. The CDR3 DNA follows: TGTGCCAGCAGCGTAGTTGACACCGGGGAGCTGTTTTTT.

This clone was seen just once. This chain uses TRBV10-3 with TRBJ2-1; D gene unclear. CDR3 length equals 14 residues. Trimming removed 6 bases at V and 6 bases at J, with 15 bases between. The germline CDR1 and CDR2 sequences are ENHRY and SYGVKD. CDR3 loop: CAISEHEGANEQFF. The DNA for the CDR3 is TGTGCCATCAGCGAGCATGAAGGAGCCAATGAGCAGTTCTTC.

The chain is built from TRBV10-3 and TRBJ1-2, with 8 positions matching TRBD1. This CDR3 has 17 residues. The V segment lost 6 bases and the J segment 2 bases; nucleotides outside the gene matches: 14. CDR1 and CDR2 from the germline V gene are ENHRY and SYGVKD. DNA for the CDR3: TGTGCCATCAGCCCAAGGCTTCCGGGACAGGAGAACTATGGCTACACCTTC. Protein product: CAISPRLPGQENYGYTF.

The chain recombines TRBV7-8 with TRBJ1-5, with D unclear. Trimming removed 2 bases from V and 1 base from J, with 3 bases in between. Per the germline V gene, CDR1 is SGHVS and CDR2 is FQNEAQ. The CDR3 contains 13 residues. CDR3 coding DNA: TGTGCCAGCAGCTTAATAAGCAATCAGCCCCAGCATTTT. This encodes CASSLISNQPQHF.

CDR3 in amino acids: CASSLDVGQGTYEQYF. Here the CDR3 DNA reads TGTGCCAGCAGCTTAGATGTGGGACAGGGGACCTACGAGCAGTACTTC. This sequence joins TRBV7-9 and TRBJ2-7, with 10 bases that match TRBD1. With V trimmed by 1 base and J by 2 bases, 5 bases remained unmatched. Germline CDR1 SEHNR, CDR2 FQNEAQ (reference sequence). CDR3 length: 16 residues.

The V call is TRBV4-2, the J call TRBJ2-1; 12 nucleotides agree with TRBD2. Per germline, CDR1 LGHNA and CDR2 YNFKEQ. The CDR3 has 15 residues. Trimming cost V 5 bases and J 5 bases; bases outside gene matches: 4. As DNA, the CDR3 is TGTGCCAGCAGCTCCCGACTAGCGGGAGACAATGAGCAGTTCTTC. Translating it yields CASSSRLAGDNEQFF.

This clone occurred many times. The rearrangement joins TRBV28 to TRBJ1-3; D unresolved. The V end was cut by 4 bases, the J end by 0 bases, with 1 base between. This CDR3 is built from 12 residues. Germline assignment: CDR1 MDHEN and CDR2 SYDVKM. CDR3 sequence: CASSYSGNTIYF. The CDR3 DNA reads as TGTGCCAGCAGTTACTCTGGAAACACCATATATTTT.

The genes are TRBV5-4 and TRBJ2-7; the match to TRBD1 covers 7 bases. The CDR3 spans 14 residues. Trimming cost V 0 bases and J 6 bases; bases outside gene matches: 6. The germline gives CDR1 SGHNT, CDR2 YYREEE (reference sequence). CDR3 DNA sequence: TGTGCCAGCAGCTTGGGAGGGGGCGCTGCCGAGCAGTACTTC. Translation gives CASSLGGGAAEQYF.

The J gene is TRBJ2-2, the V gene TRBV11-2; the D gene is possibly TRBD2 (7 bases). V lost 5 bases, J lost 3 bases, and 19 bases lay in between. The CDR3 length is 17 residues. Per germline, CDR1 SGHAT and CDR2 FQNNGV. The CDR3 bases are TGTGCCAGCAGCCCCATTCAGGGGACTACCCACACCGGGGAGCTGTTTTTT. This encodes CASSPIQGTTHTGELFF.

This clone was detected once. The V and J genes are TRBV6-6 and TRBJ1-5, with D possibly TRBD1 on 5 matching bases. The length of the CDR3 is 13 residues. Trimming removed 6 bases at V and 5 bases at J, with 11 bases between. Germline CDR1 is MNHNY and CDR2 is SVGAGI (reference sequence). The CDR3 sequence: CASRIQAYQPQHF. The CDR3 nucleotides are TGTGCCAGCAGGATACAGGCTTATCAGCCCCAGCATTTT.

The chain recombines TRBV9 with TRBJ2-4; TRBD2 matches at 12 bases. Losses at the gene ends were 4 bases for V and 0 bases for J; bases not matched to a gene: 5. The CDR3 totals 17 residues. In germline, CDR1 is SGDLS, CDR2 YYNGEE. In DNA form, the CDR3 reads TGTGCCAGCAGCCCGAGGACTAGCGGGGTAGCCAAAAACATTCAGTACTTC. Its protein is CASSPRTSGVAKNIQYF.

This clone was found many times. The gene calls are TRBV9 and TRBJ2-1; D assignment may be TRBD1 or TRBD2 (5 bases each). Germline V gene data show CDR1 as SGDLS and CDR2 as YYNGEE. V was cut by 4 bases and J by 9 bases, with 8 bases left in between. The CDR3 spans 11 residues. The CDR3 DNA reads TGTGCCAGCAGCCTCGGGGCTGAGCAGTTCTTC. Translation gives CASSLGAEQFF.

CDR3: CASSSGQGAIYEQYF. The DNA of the CDR3 is TGCGCCAGCAGCTCGGGACAGGGGGCGATCTACGAGCAGTACTTC. The V gene is TRBV5-1, the J gene TRBJ2-7, with 12 bases identical to TRBD1. The trim removed 3 bases at V and 3 bases at J, leaving 4 bases unmatched. Germline-derived CDR1 and CDR2 are SGHRS and YFSETQ. The CDR3 runs 15 residues.

CDR3 in DNA: TGTGCCAGCAGCCGAAGTATCTTAGGCGGGACAGAGACCCAGTACTTC. Protein product: CASSRSILGGTETQYF. The rearrangement uses TRBV28 and TRBJ2-5, with D maybe TRBD2 (6 bases). The CDR3 runs 16 residues. Trimming left V 6 bases short and J 4 bases short, with 21 bases between. Germline V gene data show CDR1 as MDHEN and CDR2 as SYDVKM.

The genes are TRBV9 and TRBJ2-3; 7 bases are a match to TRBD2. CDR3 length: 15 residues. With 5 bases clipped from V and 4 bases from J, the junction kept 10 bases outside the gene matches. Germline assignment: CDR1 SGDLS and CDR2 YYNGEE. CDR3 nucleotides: TGTGCCAGCAGTTCGATTGGCGGGAGCCCAGATACGCAGTATTTT. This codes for CASSSIGGSPDTQYF.

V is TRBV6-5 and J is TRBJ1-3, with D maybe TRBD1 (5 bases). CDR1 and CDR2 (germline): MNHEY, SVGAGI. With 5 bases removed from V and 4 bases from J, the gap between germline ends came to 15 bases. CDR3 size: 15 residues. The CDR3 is CASSQPGRSGNTIYF. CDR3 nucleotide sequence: TGTGCCAGCAGTCAACCAGGGAGGTCAGGAAACACCATATATTTT.

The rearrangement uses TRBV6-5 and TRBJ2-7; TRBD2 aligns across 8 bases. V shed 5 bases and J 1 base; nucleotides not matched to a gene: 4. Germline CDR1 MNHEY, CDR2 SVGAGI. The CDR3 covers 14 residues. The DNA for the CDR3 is TGTGCCAGCAGTAAAGCGGGAGTTTCCTACGAGCAGTACTTC. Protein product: CASSKAGVSYEQYF.

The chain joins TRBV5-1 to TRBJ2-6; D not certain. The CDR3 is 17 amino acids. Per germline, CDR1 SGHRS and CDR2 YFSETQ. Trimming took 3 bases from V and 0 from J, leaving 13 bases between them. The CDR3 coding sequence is TGCGCCAGCAGCTCGAGTCGTCCTCCCTCTGGGGCCAACGTCCTGACTTTC. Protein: CASSSSRPPSGANVLTF. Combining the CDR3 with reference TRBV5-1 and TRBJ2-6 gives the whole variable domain KAGVTQTPRYLIKTRGQQVTLSCSPISGHRSVSWYQQTPGQGLQFLFEYFSETQRNKGNFPGRFSGRQFSNSRSEMNVSTLELGDSALYLCASSSSRPPSGANVLTFGAGSRLTVL.

In nucleotides, the CDR3 is TGCGCCAGCAGTGGGTCCGAGGACGGATTTACCTACGAGCAGTACTTC. It is translated as CASSGSEDGFTYEQYF. The chain is built from TRBV5-1 and TRBJ2-7; D is uncertain. The CDR3 length is 16 residues. Deletions cut 5 bases from V and 2 bases from J, with 20 bases between. The germline V gene encodes CDR1 SGHRS and CDR2 YFSETQ.

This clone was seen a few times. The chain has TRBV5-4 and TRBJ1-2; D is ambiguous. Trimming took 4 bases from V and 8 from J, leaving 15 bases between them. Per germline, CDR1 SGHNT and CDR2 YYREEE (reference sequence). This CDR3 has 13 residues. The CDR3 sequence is CASSVDGLGGYTF. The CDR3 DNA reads TGTGCCAGCAGCGTCGACGGCCTAGGGGGCTACACCTTC. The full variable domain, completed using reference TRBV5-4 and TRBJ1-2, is ETGVTQSPTHLIKTRGQQVTLRCSSQSGHNTVSWYQQALGQGPQFIFQYYREEENGRGNFPPRFSGLQFPNYSSELNVNALELDDSALYLCASSVDGLGGYTFGSGTRLTVV.

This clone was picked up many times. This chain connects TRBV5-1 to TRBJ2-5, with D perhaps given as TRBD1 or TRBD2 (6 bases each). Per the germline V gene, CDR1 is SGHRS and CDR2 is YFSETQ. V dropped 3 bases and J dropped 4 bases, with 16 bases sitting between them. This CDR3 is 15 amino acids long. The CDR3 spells CASSSTTGRGETQYF. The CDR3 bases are TGCGCCAGCAGCTCGACAACAGGGCGGGGAGAGACCCAGTACTTC.

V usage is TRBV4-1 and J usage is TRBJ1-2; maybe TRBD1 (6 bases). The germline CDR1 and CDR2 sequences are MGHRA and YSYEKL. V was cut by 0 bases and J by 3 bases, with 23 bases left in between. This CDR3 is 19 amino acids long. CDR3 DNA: TGCGCCAGCAGCCAAGATCTTAGGCGGCCAGGCGGGGGCCACTATGGCTACACCTTC. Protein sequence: CASSQDLRRPGGGHYGYTF.

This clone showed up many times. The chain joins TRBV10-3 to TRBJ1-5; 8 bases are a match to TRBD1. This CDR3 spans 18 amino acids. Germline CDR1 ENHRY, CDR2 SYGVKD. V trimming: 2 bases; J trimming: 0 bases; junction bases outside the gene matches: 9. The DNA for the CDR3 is TGTGCCATCAGTGAGAACAGGGGGACCCTGGATAGCAATCAGCCCCAGCATTTT. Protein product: CAISENRGTLDSNQPQHF.

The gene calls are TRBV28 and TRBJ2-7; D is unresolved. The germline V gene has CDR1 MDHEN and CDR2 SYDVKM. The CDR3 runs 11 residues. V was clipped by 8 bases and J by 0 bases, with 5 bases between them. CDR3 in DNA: TGTGCCAGCGGACGCTCCTACGAGCAGTACTTC. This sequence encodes CASGRSYEQYF.

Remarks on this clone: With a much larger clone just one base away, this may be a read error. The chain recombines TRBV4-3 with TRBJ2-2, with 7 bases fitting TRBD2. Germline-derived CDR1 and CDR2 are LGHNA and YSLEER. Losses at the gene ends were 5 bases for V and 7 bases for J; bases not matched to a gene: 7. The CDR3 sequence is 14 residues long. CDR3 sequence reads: CASSSREYGGELFF. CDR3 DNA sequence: TGCGCCAGCAGCTCGCGGGAGTACGGCGGGGAGCTGTTTTTT.

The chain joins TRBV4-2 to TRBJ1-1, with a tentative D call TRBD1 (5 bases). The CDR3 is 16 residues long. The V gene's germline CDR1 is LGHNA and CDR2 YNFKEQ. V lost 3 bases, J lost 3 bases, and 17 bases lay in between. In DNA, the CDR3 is TGTGCCAGCAGCCACGCAATGAGGGGAGGAGACACTGAAGCTTTCTTT. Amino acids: CASSHAMRGGDTEAFF.

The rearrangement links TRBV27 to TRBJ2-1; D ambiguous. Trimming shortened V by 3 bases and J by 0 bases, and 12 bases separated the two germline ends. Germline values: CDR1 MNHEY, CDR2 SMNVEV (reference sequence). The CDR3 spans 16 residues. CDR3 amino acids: CASSFEKPSSYNEQFF. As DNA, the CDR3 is TGTGCCAGCAGTTTCGAGAAACCCAGCTCCTACAATGAGCAGTTCTTC.